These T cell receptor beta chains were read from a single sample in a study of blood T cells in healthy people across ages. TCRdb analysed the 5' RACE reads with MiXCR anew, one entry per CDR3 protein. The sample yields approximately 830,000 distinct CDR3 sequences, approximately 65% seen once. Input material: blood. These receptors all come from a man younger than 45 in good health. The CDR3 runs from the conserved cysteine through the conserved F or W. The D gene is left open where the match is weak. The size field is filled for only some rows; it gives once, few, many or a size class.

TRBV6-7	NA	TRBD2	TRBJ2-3	CASAPPPSGLTDTQYF	TGTGCCAGCGCTCCGCCTCCTAGCGGTCTCACAGATACGCAGTATTTT
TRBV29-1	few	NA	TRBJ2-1	CSVEERGNSYNEQFF	TGCAGCGTTGAAGAAAGAGGGAATTCCTACAATGAGCAGTTCTTC
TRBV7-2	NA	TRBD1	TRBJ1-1	CASSPAQGGAAFF	TGTGCCAGCAGCCCAGCACAGGGGGGTGCGGCTTTCTTT
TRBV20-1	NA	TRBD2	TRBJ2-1	CSATGTRELHNEQFF	TGCAGTGCTACCGGGACTAGGGAGTTACACAATGAGCAGTTCTTC
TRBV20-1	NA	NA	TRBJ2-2	CSARSAAGTGELFF	TGCAGTGCTAGATCCGCGGCGGGTACCGGGGAGCTGTTTTTT
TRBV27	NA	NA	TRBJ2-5	CASSLFWQETQYF	TGTGCCAGCAGTTTATTTTGGCAAGAGACCCAGTACTTC
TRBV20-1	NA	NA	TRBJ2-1	CSAGEAYEQFF	TGCAGTGCTGGAGAGGCGTACGAGCAGTTCTTC
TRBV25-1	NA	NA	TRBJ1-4	CASSELAGEKLFF	TGTGCCAGCAGTGAATTGGCAGGTGAAAAACTGTTTTTT
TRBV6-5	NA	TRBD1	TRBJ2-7	CASSYSEDRGLKEQYF	TGTGCCAGCAGTTACTCGGAGGACAGGGGGCTGAAAGAGCAGTACTTC
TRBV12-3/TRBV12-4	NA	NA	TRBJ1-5	CASSLWQSSNQPQHF	TGTGCCAGCAGTTTGTGGCAAAGCAGCAATCAGCCCCAGCATTTT
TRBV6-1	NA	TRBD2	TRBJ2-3	CASSEDRGETDTQYF	TGTGCCAGCAGTGAAGATCGGGGGGAGACAGATACGCAGTATTTT
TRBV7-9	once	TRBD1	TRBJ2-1	CASSSTLGQIPGRNNEQFF	TGTGCCAGCAGCTCCACCCTGGGACAGATTCCCGGAAGGAACAATGAGCAGTTCTTC
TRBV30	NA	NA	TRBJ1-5	CAWSVGRRPNQPQHF	TGTGCCTGGAGTGTCGGGCGCCGGCCGAATCAGCCCCAGCATTTT
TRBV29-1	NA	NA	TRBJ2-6	CSVSGDSTSGANVLTF	TGCAGCGTGTCGGGGGACAGCACCTCTGGGGCCAACGTCCTGACTTTC
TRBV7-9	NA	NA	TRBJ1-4	CASSLWRMVDIRNEKLFF	TGTGCCAGCAGCTTATGGCGGATGGTAGACATTCGCAATGAAAAACTGTTTTTT
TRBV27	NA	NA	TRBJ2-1	CASSLSRHEQFF	TGTGCCAGCAGTTTATCTAGGCATGAGCAGTTCTTC
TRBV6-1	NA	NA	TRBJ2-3	CASSEAVGEWEDTQYF	TGTGCCAGCAGTGAAGCGGTAGGAGAGTGGGAAGATACGCAGTATTTT
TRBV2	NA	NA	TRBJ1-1	CASSGLENTEAFF	TGTGCCAGCAGTGGCCTTGAGAACACTGAAGCTTTCTTT
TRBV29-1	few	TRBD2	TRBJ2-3	CSVGSQRGVEGTDTQYF	TGCAGCGTCGGGTCCCAGCGGGGGGTCGAAGGCACAGATACGCAGTATTTT
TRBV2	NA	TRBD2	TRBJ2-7	CACRAGRGDHEQYF	TGTGCCTGTCGCGCCGGGCGGGGGGACCACGAGCAGTACTTC
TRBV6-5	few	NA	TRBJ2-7	CASSYSGYYEQYF	TGTGCCAGCAGTTACTCGGGTTACTACGAGCAGTACTTC
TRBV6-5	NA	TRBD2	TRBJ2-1	CATHTGLAGSNEQFF	TGTGCCACCCACACAGGACTAGCGGGGTCCAATGAGCAGTTCTTC
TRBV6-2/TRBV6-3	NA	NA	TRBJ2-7	CASSYSPSSYEQYF	TGTGCCAGCAGTTACTCGCCCAGCTCCTACGAGCAGTACTTC
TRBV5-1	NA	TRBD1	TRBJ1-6	CASSNRQGASYNSPLHF	TGCGCCAGCTCAAATCGGCAGGGGGCCTCCTATAATTCACCCCTCCACTTT
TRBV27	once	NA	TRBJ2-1	CASSSGPVAYNEQFF	TGTGCCAGCAGTTCGGGACCAGTCGCCTACAATGAGCAGTTCTTC
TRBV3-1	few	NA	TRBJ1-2	CASSQGVANYGYTF	TGTGCCAGCAGCCAGGGAGTAGCTAACTATGGCTACACCTTC
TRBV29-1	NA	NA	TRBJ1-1	CSVDGGEGTEAFF	TGCAGCGTCGACGGGGGTGAGGGCACTGAAGCTTTCTTT